These 9 T cell receptor beta chains share one sample of origin, sequenced in a study of CD8 T cells in ankylosing spondylitis. TCRdb reprocessed the 5' RACE reads via MiXCR and lists one record per CDR3 protein. The sample lists some 240,000 distinct CDR3 sequences, around 25% occurring once. Sequenced sample: blood, either unsorted or a sorted T cell fraction (not recorded which). The receptors shown here come from a male donor with ankylosing spondylitis or in good health (not recorded which).

The chain carries TRBV2 and TRBJ2-1; 7 positions match TRBD1. Per germline, CDR1 SNHLY and CDR2 FYNNEI. The J segment lost 6 bases and the V segment lost 7 bases, leaving 12 bases of the junction unmatched. CDR3 length equals 15 residues. In nucleotides, the CDR3 is TGTGCCAGCACACGAGACAGGGAAAGTAGCAATGAGCAGTTCTTC. Its translation: CASTRDRESSNEQFF.

The J gene is TRBJ2-3, the V gene TRBV10-1; 7 nucleotides line up with TRBD2. The CDR3 is 13 residues long. With 0 bases clipped from V and 8 bases from J, the junction kept 2 bases outside the gene matches. Germline lookup yields CDR1 WNHNN and CDR2 SYGVQD (reference sequence). CDR3 nucleotides: TGCGCCAGCAGTGAGTCAGGGAGGGCTACGCAGTATTTT. It specifies CASSESGRATQYF.

At least ten counts were recorded for this clonotype. The rearrangement joins TRBV10-1 to TRBJ2-5, with D possibly matching TRBD2 (6 bases). This CDR3 is built from 13 residues. Germline-derived CDR1 and CDR2 are WNHNN and SYGVQD (reference sequence). The V and J ends lost 2 bases and 2 bases respectively, with 6 bases between them. The CDR3 nucleotides read TGCGCCAGCAGTGAGGGACTACAAGAGACCCAGTACTTC. Its protein is CASSEGLQETQYF.

V gene TRBV20-1 combines with J gene TRBJ2-2; 8 bases align to TRBD2. Germline CDR1 and CDR2: DFQATT and SNEGSKA (reference sequence). V lost 5 bases to trimming and J lost 6 bases; unmatched junction nucleotides: 14. The length of the CDR3 is 16 residues. CDR3 in amino acids: CSAPKPRTSSAGELFF. The CDR3 coding sequence is TGCAGTGCTCCAAAACCCCGGACTAGCTCGGCCGGGGAGCTGTTTTTT.

This clonotype was counted a few times. The chain is built from TRBV6-5 and TRBJ1-6; D remains ambiguous. This CDR3 spans 14 amino acids. V lost 4 bases to trimming and J lost 7 bases, with 11 bases between them. Per germline, CDR1 MNHEY and CDR2 SVGAGI. The CDR3 here is CASSSGRSNSPLHF. The CDR3 DNA follows: TGTGCCAGCAGTTCCGGGAGATCCAATTCACCCCTCCACTTT.

The chain is built from TRBV11-3 and TRBJ2-1; D may be TRBD2 (6 bases). Germline values: CDR1 SGHNT, CDR2 YENEEA. The CDR3 contains 15 residues. V was shortened by 1 base and J by 6 bases, with 13 bases between the two germline ends. The DNA of the CDR3 is TGTGCCAGCAGCTTAGTTAGCGGTCGGGGCAATGAGCAGTTCTTC. Its translation: CASSLVSGRGNEQFF. Supplemented by reference TRBV11-3 and TRBJ2-1, the full variable domain reads EAGVVQSPRYKIIEKKQPVAFWCNPISGHNTLYWYLQNLGQGPELLIRYENEEAVDDSQLPKDRFSAERLKGVDSTLKIQPAELGDSAVYLCASSLVSGRGNEQFFGPGTRLTVL.

In nucleotides, the CDR3 is TGCAGTCCTCAACCTGGACAGAGGGGGGTTGAGACCCAGTACTTC. Residues: CSPQPGQRGVETQYF. The chain employs TRBV20-1 and TRBJ2-5; D tentatively reads TRBD1 or TRBD2 (6 bases each). The CDR3 extends over 15 amino acids. Germline CDR1 and CDR2: DFQATT and SNEGSKA (reference sequence). V was clipped by 8 bases and J by 5 bases, with 24 bases between them.

The table lists this clonotype with many counts. The chain uses TRBV20-1 and TRBJ2-3, with D perhaps TRBD1 (6 bases). This CDR3 is 13 amino acids long. Trimming stripped 4 bases from V and 5 bases from J, with 13 bases between. Germline-derived CDR1 and CDR2 are DFQATT and SNEGSKA (reference sequence). CDR3 DNA: TGCAGTGCTACCCGCAGGGGCCAAGATACGCAGTATTTT. This codes for CSATRRGQDTQYF.

This clonotype was seen only a few times. This chain connects TRBV20-1 to TRBJ2-5; D unresolved. The CDR3 length is 14 residues. V dropped 0 bases and J dropped 4 bases, with 12 bases sitting between them. The V gene's germline CDR1 is DFQATT and CDR2 SNEGSKA (reference sequence). The CDR3 bases are TGCAGTGCTAGAGATCTGTTTTGGGGAGAGACCCAGTACTTC. Translation: CSARDLFWGETQYF.